Below, 2 T cell receptor beta chains from the same sample are listed, as sequenced in a study of blood T cell repertoires in COVID-19. Produced via immunoSEQ multiplex PCR; TCRdb's table is partial and in-frame only. The table includes about 40,000 clones, about 90% detected once. The sequencing sample was made of peripheral blood. The receptors come from a woman in her 70s with acute or convalescent COVID-19.

The chain has TRBV15 and TRBJ2-1; TRBD2 is a possible D gene (7 bases). The CDR3 length is 16 residues. Germline assignment: CDR1 LNHNV and CDR2 YYDKDF (reference sequence). Trimming cost V 8 bases and J 1 base, with 18 bases left between them. CDR3 in DNA: TGTGCCACCGAGGCCGAGGGGGGGCTATCCTACAATGAGCAGTTCTTC. This encodes CATEAEGGLSYNEQFF.

This rearrangement joins TRBV12-3 or TRBV12-4 to TRBJ2-2; the D is unclear. V shed 3 bases and J shed 3 bases, with 5 bases lying between them. The CDR3 runs 13 residues. In nucleotides, the CDR3 is TGTGCCAGCAGTTTGGGCTACACCGGGGAGCTGTTTTTT. It specifies CASSLGYTGELFF.